Below, 4 T cell receptor beta chains from the same sample are listed, as sequenced in a study of yellow fever vaccine responses in identical twins. TCRdb analysed the RT-PCR reads with MiXCR anew, one entry per CDR3 protein. Among 3,500 to 4,500 distinct CDR3 sequences, around four fifths were seen once, and the ten largest hold 2.6%. The sequencing here drew on T cells from blood (PBMCs), unsorted or a sorted subset (not recorded which), taken before or after yellow fever vaccination (not recorded which). The receptors were sampled from a woman aged 18-29 years who received the yellow fever vaccine.

In its sample, this clonotype was seen once. V is TRBV7-6 and J is TRBJ2-7; D is possibly TRBD1 (5 bases). CDR1 is SGHVS and CDR2 is FNYEAQ in the germline V gene. V was clipped by 6 bases and J by 7 bases, with 13 bases between them. The CDR3 totals 12 residues. Written as DNA, the CDR3 is TGTGCCAGCAGAGGACCAGCAGGGGAGCAGTACTTC. Amino acid sequence: CASRGPAGEQYF.

The rearrangement joins TRBV10-3 to TRBJ2-1, with D tentatively TRBD1 (7 bases). Germline CDR1 reads ENHRY; CDR2 reads SYGVKD. V lost 6 bases and J lost 4, with 19 bases in between. The CDR3 has 16 residues. CDR3 nucleotide sequence: TGTGCCATCAGGGACGGGGGACAGAGGGAGTACAATGAGCAGTTCTTC. Translated, it gives CAIRDGGQREYNEQFF.

The chain joins TRBV18 to TRBJ1-5, with 7 bases matching TRBD1. Germline V gene lookup returns CDR1 KGHSH and CDR2 LQKENI. CDR3 length equals 15 residues. The V gene end was trimmed by 4 bases and the J gene end by 5 bases; junction bases not matched to a gene: 8. CDR3 DNA: TGTGCCAGCTCACTCCTGGGAGGGGGCGATCAGCCCCAGCATTTT. It codes for CASSLLGGGDQPQHF. Variable domain in full (rest from reference TRBV18 and TRBJ1-5): NAGVMQNPRHLVRRRGQEARLRCSPMKGHSHVYWYRQLPEEGLKFMVYLQKENIIDESGMPKERFSAEFPKEGPSILRIQQVVRGDSAAYFCASSLLGGGDQPQHFGDGTRLSIL.

J is TRBJ1-1 and V is TRBV29-1; unclear D gene. The CDR3 contains 13 residues. Germline V gene lookup returns CDR1 SQVTM and CDR2 ANQGSEA. V was pared by 3 bases and J by 0 bases, with 8 bases between. The CDR3, as DNA: TGCAGCGTTGACCCGGGATTGAACACTGAAGCTTTCTTT. It codes for CSVDPGLNTEAFF.